Following are 30 T cell receptor beta chains from one sample sequenced in a study of cytomegalovirus exposure and HLA in healthy donors. Both 60 Vbeta primers and 13 Jbeta primers went into the PCR. The method was immunoSEQ multiplex PCR; TCRdb's version includes in-frame clones alone and lacks a portion of them. Of about 150,000 clones in the sample, roughly three quarters were seen once. Sequenced material: PBMCs. The source is a man aged 25-45 years in good health and CMV-seronegative.

This rearrangement joins TRBV2 to TRBJ2-1; 8 bases map to TRBD2. The CDR3 is 19 amino acids. After removal of 7 bases from V and 10 bases from J, the junction contained 27 bases not matched to a gene. Germline CDR1 SNHLY, CDR2 FYNNEI. The CDR3 loop reads CASTPLGRLAGGPQFEQFF. The CDR3 DNA reads as TGTGCCAGCACCCCCCTGGGCCGGCTTGCGGGAGGCCCTCAGTTCGAGCAGTTCTTC.

V usage is TRBV6-4 and J usage is TRBJ2-1; 13 bases map to TRBD2. Trimming took 2 bases from V and 7 from J; bases not matched to a gene: 2. There are 15 residues in the CDR3. Germline V gene lookup returns CDR1 MRHNA and CDR2 SNTAGT. The CDR3 reads CASSDGLAGDNEQFF. The CDR3 DNA reads as TGTGCCAGCAGTGACGGACTAGCGGGAGATAATGAGCAGTTCTTC.

This clone showed up just once. This chain uses TRBV9 with TRBJ2-1; 8 positions match TRBD2. V trimming: 7 bases; J trimming: 0 bases; junction bases outside the gene matches: 12. CDR3 length: 17 residues. The germline V gene has CDR1 SGDLS and CDR2 YYNGEE. The CDR3: CASVALGAGVSYNEQFF. Here the CDR3 DNA reads TGTGCCAGCGTCGCCTTGGGAGCGGGAGTCTCCTACAATGAGCAGTTCTTC.

V gene TRBV5-1 combines with J gene TRBJ2-7; TRBD2 matches at 8 bases. The germline V gene has CDR1 SGHRS and CDR2 YFSETQ. Trimming removed 4 bases from V and 7 bases from J; junction bases left unmatched: 10. The CDR3 runs to 14 residues. CDR3 sequence: CASSLAGGGGEQYF. The CDR3 DNA reads as TGCGCCAGCAGCCTCGCCGGGGGGGGCGGGGAGCAGTACTTC.

The chain uses TRBV6-5 and TRBJ2-1, with 7 bases aligning to TRBD1. Trimming at V came to 0 bases and at J to 2 bases, leaving 4 bases not matched to a gene. CDR3 length equals 16 residues. Per germline, CDR1 MNHEY and CDR2 SVGAGI. The CDR3 reads CASSYSGQGAYNEQFF. For the CDR3, the DNA is TGTGCCAGCAGTTACTCCGGGCAGGGGGCCTACAATGAGCAGTTCTTC.

The rearrangement uses TRBV27 and TRBJ2-1; TRBD2 matches at 7 bases. This CDR3 has 12 residues. Germline V gives CDR1 MNHEY, CDR2 SMNVEV (reference sequence). The V segment lost 6 bases and the J segment 12 bases; nucleotides outside the gene matches: 8. The CDR3, as DNA: TGTGCCAGCAGCCCCCGGGGGGACGGGCAGTTCTTC. Its protein is CASSPRGDGQFF.

This clone was detected only a few times. J is TRBJ1-4 and V is TRBV9; maybe TRBD1 (5 bases). V lost 4 bases and J lost 8, with 15 bases in between. CDR3 length equals 14 residues. Germline lookup yields CDR1 SGDLS and CDR2 YYNGEE. In nucleotides, the CDR3 is TGTGCCAGCAGCAATGGACAAGGAGGGGAAAAACTGTTTTTT. This codes for CASSNGQGGEKLFF.

The chain employs TRBV6-5 and TRBJ1-1, with D possibly matching TRBD1 (6 bases). The CDR3 contains 13 residues. CDR1 and CDR2 from the germline V gene are MNHEY and SVGAGI. The germline V and J ends were trimmed by 6 bases and 5 bases, with 13 bases remaining between them. CDR3 sequence reads: CASSGIQGTEAFF. CDR3 coding DNA: TGTGCCAGCAGCGGGATACAGGGTACTGAAGCTTTCTTT.

This chain links TRBV6-6 with TRBJ2-1; TRBD1 aligns across 8 bases. V was clipped by 5 bases and J by 9 bases; unmatched bases: 6. CDR1 and CDR2 (germline): MNHNY, SVGAGI (reference sequence). The CDR3 consists of 13 residues. As DNA, the CDR3 is TGTGCCAGCAGTCACGGACAGGGCAGTGAGCAGTTCTTC. This gives the protein CASSHGQGSEQFF.

Points on this clone: Sequence at one end of the junction differs from germline and may be a read error. This chain joins TRBV7-7 and TRBJ2-7, with TRBD1 matching over 9 bases. The CDR3 is made up of 14 amino acids. Germline loops: CDR1 SSHAT, CDR2 FNYEAQ (reference sequence). The CDR3 region is CASSLGQGMGEQYF. The DNA of the CDR3 is TGTGCTAGCAGCCTCGGACAGGGGATGGGCGAGCAGTACTTC. Drawing the rest from reference TRBV7-7 and TRBJ2-7, the complete variable domain is GAGVSQSPRYKVTKRGQDVTLRCDPISSHATLYWYQQALGQGPEFLTYFNYEAQPDKSGLPSDRFSAERPEGSISTLTIQRTEQRDSAMYRCASSLGQGMGEQYFGPGTRLTVT.

The V gene is TRBV27, the J gene TRBJ2-7; 10 bases are a match to TRBD2. This CDR3 is 15 amino acids long. The germline CDR1 and CDR2 sequences are MNHEY and SMNVEV (reference sequence). J gave up 5 bases and V 6 bases, and 10 bases lay outside the gene matches. The CDR3 DNA follows: TGTGCCAGCAGCCTAGCGGGAGAGGTTATTCACGAGCAGTACTTC. Its protein product is CASSLAGEVIHEQYF.

The CDR3 region is CASSFTGTSGVEQFF. Written as DNA, the CDR3 is TGTGCCAGCAGTTTCACCGGGACTAGTGGTGTTGAGCAGTTCTTC. The chain employs TRBV27 and TRBJ2-1, with 8 bases fitting TRBD2. Germline CDR1 reads MNHEY; CDR2 reads SMNVEV (reference sequence). J gave up 9 bases and V 3 bases, and 10 bases lay outside the gene matches. The CDR3 has 15 residues.

The V gene is TRBV28, the J gene TRBJ2-5; 15 nucleotides line up with TRBD2. The CDR3 is made up of 16 amino acids. The ends lost 8 bases at V and 9 bases at J; junction bases unmatched: 13. In germline, CDR1 is MDHEN, CDR2 SYDVKM. CDR3 coding DNA: TGTGCCAGCTACTCAGGGACTAGCGGGAGGAGGAGGTCCCAGTACTTC. Translating gives CASYSGTSGRRRSQYF.

By its share, this clone is medium-sized (0.01 to 0.1%). The chain has TRBV6-1 and TRBJ1-4; D is unclear. The CDR3 is 13 amino acids. The germline gives CDR1 MNHNS, CDR2 SASEGT. V was trimmed by 0 bases and J by 7 bases, leaving 6 bases between them. This CDR3 reads CASSEALGEKLFF. DNA of the CDR3: TGTGCCAGCAGTGAAGCGCTAGGTGAAAAACTGTTTTTT.

The chain has TRBV5-6 and TRBJ2-4; unclear D gene. The CDR3 has 18 amino acids. CDR1 SGHDT and CDR2 YYEEEE come from the germline V gene. With 0 bases removed from V and 0 bases from J, the gap between germline ends came to 16 bases. CDR3 nucleotides: TGTGCCAGCAGCTTGGCGAGTTACCGCACCATAGCCAAAAACATTCAGTACTTC. It codes for CASSLASYRTIAKNIQYF.

The chain employs TRBV7-8 and TRBJ2-1; the match to TRBD1 covers 8 bases. Per germline, CDR1 SGHVS and CDR2 FQNEAQ. V trimming: 5 bases; J trimming: 10 bases; junction bases outside the gene matches: 10. The CDR3 length is 14 residues. This chain's CDR3 is CASSQGQGRGEQFF. Here the CDR3 DNA reads TGTGCCAGCAGCCAAGGACAGGGCCGTGGAGAGCAGTTCTTC.

The rearrangement joins TRBV27 to TRBJ2-5; D perhaps matches TRBD1 (5 bases). V was pared by 2 bases and J by 4 bases, with 8 bases between. The CDR3 runs to 13 residues. Per the germline V gene, CDR1 is MNHEY and CDR2 is SMNVEV (reference sequence). CDR3 residues: CASSLQGGETQYF. CDR3 in DNA: TGTGCCAGCAGTTTACAGGGTGGAGAGACCCAGTACTTC.

For the CDR3, the DNA is TGTGCCATCAGTGGAGGCACAGATACGCAGTATTTT. Its protein product is CAISGGTDTQYF. The rearrangement links TRBV10-3 to TRBJ2-3; no firm D call. In germline, CDR1 is ENHRY, CDR2 SYGVKD. The CDR3 runs to 12 residues. V shed 4 bases and J shed 1 base, with 3 bases lying between them.

In regard to this clone: A junction boundary mismatches the germline segment, possibly from a read error. The rearrangement joins TRBV5-1 to TRBJ2-7, with TRBD1 identical over 9 bases. This CDR3 has 16 amino acids. The germline V gene encodes CDR1 SGHRS and CDR2 YFSETQ. CDR3 loop: CASSLDPGTGNENGHF. CDR3 DNA sequence: TGCGCCAGCAGCTTGGATCCCGGGACAGGGAACGAAAACGGGCACTTC.

The sample holds a few counts of this clone. The genes are TRBV9 and TRBJ1-1; D gene ambiguous. Germline loops: CDR1 SGDLS, CDR2 YYNGEE. V lost 6 bases and J lost 0, with 12 bases in between. The CDR3 runs 14 residues. CDR3 nucleotides: TGTGCCAGCACCCCATCTGCGATGAACACTGAAGCTTTCTTT. Amino acid sequence: CASTPSAMNTEAFF.

This clone occurred once. The rearrangement links TRBV4-2 to TRBJ2-3; TRBD2 agrees at 7 bases. V lost 4 bases to trimming and J lost 6 bases; unmatched junction nucleotides: 7. This CDR3 contains 14 residues. CDR1 and CDR2 from the germline V gene are LGHNA and YNFKEQ. CDR3 region: CASSPGLEVDTQYF. The CDR3, as DNA: TGTGCCAGCAGCCCCGGACTAGAGGTGGATACGCAGTATTTT.

This clone was detected a few times. The CDR3 bases are TGTGCCAGCAGCAAAGCGCTGGGACTAGCGGGAGATCCAGATACGCAGTATTTT. Protein product: CASSKALGLAGDPDTQYF. J is TRBJ2-3 and V is TRBV21-1; the D call in the table, TRBD2, was not verified against the DNA. TRBV21-1 is noted as a pseudogene. This CDR3 comprises 18 residues.

The rearrangement links TRBV2 to TRBJ2-5; no clear D gene. The CDR3 spans 12 residues. Germline V gene data show CDR1 as SNHLY and CDR2 as FYNNEI. Trimming took 4 bases from V and 5 from J, leaving 8 bases between them. CDR3 nucleotide sequence: TGTGCCAGCAGTGGGTCCGGGGAGACCCAGTACTTC. Amino acid sequence: CASSGSGETQYF.

The genes are TRBV10-1 and TRBJ2-2, with 11 bases matching TRBD2. Germline V gives CDR1 WNHNN, CDR2 SYGVQD (reference sequence). There are 13 residues in the CDR3. The ends lost 11 bases at V and 7 bases at J; junction bases unmatched: 6. CDR3 sequence reads: CASTSGTGGELFF. CDR3 in DNA: TGCGCCTCGACTAGCGGGACCGGCGGGGAGCTGTTTTTT.

The chain couples TRBV6-5 to TRBJ2-7, with no clear D. CDR1 and CDR2 from the germline V gene are MNHEY and SVGAGI. Deletions cut 4 bases from V and 9 bases from J, with 13 bases between. The CDR3 is 12 amino acids. The CDR3 reads CASSSPRYGQYF. CDR3 DNA: TGTGCCAGCAGTTCCCCCCGCTATGGGCAGTACTTC.

The chain links TRBV9 to TRBJ2-7, with a tentative D call TRBD2 (6 bases). The V end was cut by 1 base, the J end by 5 bases, with 16 bases between. CDR3 length: 15 residues. CDR1 and CDR2 from the germline V gene are SGDLS and YYNGEE. In DNA, the CDR3 is TGTGCCAGCAGCGTAAGTGCGGGACTTGGGGACGAGCAGTACTTC. It yields the protein CASSVSAGLGDEQYF.

This clone was seen more than once but under ten times. This chain connects TRBV29-1 to TRBJ1-1; D might be TRBD1 (5 bases). The germline CDR1 and CDR2 sequences are SQVTM and ANQGSEA. V lost 3 bases to trimming and J lost 5 bases, with 10 bases between them. There are 12 residues in the CDR3. The CDR3 DNA is TGCAGCGTTGAGAAAGGGGTAACTGAAGCTTTCTTT. Protein product: CSVEKGVTEAFF.

This rearrangement joins TRBV18 to TRBJ2-7, with a tentative D call TRBD2 (6 bases). This CDR3 contains 13 residues. CDR1 and CDR2 from the germline V gene are KGHSH and LQKENI. V was pared by 3 bases and J by 3 bases, with 9 bases between. This CDR3 reads CASSPGLNYEQYF. CDR3 nucleotides: TGTGCCAGCTCACCGGGACTTAACTACGAGCAGTACTTC.

V usage is TRBV7-9 and J usage is TRBJ2-5, with D perhaps matching TRBD2 (7 bases). The CDR3 is 15 residues long. The germline V gene encodes CDR1 SEHNR and CDR2 FQNEAQ (reference sequence). V was cut by 6 bases and J by 1 base, with 15 bases left in between. The CDR3 region has the DNA TGTGCCAGCAGTTGGGAGGGGGGACTCCAAGAGACCCAGTACTTC. Translated: CASSWEGGLQETQYF.

This chain joins TRBV2 and TRBJ2-7, with TRBD1 as a possible D gene (5 bases). V lost 7 bases and J lost 6, with 16 bases in between. Per germline, CDR1 SNHLY and CDR2 FYNNEI. The CDR3 is made up of 13 amino acids. The CDR3 nucleotides are TGTGCCAGCACTTGGCAGGGTAGAAGCGAGCAGTACTTC. Encoded protein: CASTWQGRSEQYF.